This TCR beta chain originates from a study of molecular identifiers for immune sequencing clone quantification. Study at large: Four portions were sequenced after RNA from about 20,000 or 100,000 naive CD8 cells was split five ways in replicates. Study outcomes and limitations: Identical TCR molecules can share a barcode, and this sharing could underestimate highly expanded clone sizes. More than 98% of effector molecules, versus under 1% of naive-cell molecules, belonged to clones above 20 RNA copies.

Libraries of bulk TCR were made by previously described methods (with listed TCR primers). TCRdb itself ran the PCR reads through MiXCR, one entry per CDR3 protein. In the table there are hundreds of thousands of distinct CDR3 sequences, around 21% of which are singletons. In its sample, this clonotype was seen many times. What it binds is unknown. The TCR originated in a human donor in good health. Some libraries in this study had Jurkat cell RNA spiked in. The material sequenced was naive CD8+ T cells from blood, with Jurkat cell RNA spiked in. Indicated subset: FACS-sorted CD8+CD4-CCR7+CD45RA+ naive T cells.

This CDR3 reads CASSLAGGVNTEAFF. In DNA form, the CDR3 reads TGTGCCAGCAGCTTGGCAGGGGGAGTCAACACTGAAGCTTTCTTT. The gene calls are TRBV7-2 and TRBJ1-1, with TRBD1 matching 7 bases. V lost 3 bases, J lost 2 bases, and 6 bases stayed unmatched. Looked up from germline, CDR1 is SGHTA and CDR2 is FQGNSA. The CDR3 consists of 15 residues.